A selection of T cell receptor beta chains follows, all from one sample in a study of tumor and adjacent non-tumor tissue in lung cancer. TCRdb re-called the multiplex PCR reads with MiXCR, one entry per CDR3 protein. The table includes 60,000 to 80,000 distinct CDR3 sequences, about two thirds detected once. Source material: distant non-tumor lung tissue. All receptors come from a woman in her fifties or sixties with non-small cell lung cancer. The CDR3 runs from the conserved cysteine through the conserved F or W. A D gene is named only where the DNA matches it firmly. Rows give clone size only sometimes, using once, few, many, or a class for an expanded clone.

d_call: TRBD2; j_call: TRBJ2-1; v_call: TRBV4-2; clone_size: .; cdr3_aa: CANSQDTASGSLYEQFF; cdr3_nt: TGTGCCAACAGCCAAGATACGGCTAGCGGCAGTTTGTATGAGCAGTTCTTC
d_call: TRBD1; j_call: TRBJ2-4; v_call: TRBV28; clone_size: .; cdr3_aa: CASSQPSPTGAKNIQYF; cdr3_nt: TGTGCCAGCAGTCAACCCTCCCCCACAGGGGCCAAAAACATTCAGTACTTT
d_call: .; j_call: TRBJ2-7; v_call: TRBV14; clone_size: .; cdr3_aa: CASNPPGGKITYEQYF; cdr3_nt: TGTGCCAGCAACCCGCCTGGAGGAAAAATAACCTACGAGCAGTACTTC
d_call: .; j_call: TRBJ2-7; v_call: TRBV20-1; clone_size: many; cdr3_aa: CSAVEDGTYEQYF; cdr3_nt: TGCAGTGCTGTCGAGGACGGAACCTACGAGCAGTACTTC
d_call: .; j_call: TRBJ2-2; v_call: TRBV18; clone_size: .; cdr3_aa: CASSPHEQVTYTGELFF; cdr3_nt: TGTGCCAGCTCACCACATGAACAGGTTACGTACACCGGGGAGCTGTTTTTT
d_call: .; j_call: TRBJ1-2; v_call: TRBV11-2; clone_size: .; cdr3_aa: CVSSLKGDIDGYTF; cdr3_nt: TGTGTCAGCAGCTTAAAAGGGGACATCGATGGTTACACCTTC
d_call: TRBD2; j_call: TRBJ2-1; v_call: TRBV11-2; clone_size: .; cdr3_aa: CASSLMTGTNGGEQFF; cdr3_nt: TGTGCCAGCAGCCTAATGACCGGGACTAACGGAGGAGAGCAGTTCTTC
d_call: .; j_call: TRBJ2-7; v_call: TRBV11-2; clone_size: few; cdr3_aa: CASSLGTGRTYEQYF; cdr3_nt: TGTGCAAGCAGCTTGGGTACAGGCCGGACCTACGAGCAGTACTTC
d_call: .; j_call: TRBJ1-1; v_call: TRBV20-1; clone_size: .; cdr3_aa: CGAWEDGSTEAFF; cdr3_nt: TGCGGTGCCTGGGAGGACGGGAGCACTGAAGCTTTCTTT
d_call: TRBD1; j_call: TRBJ2-5; v_call: TRBV18; clone_size: .; cdr3_aa: CASSPKDRVQETQYF; cdr3_nt: TGTGCCAGCTCACCGAAAGACAGGGTTCAAGAGACCCAGTACTTC
d_call: .; j_call: TRBJ2-2; v_call: TRBV29-1; clone_size: many; cdr3_aa: CSVTNSVGELFF; cdr3_nt: TGCAGCGTTACCAACAGTGTGGGGGAGCTGTTTTTT
d_call: .; j_call: TRBJ1-6; v_call: TRBV6-1; clone_size: many; cdr3_aa: CASSDNASSYNSPLHF; cdr3_nt: TGTGCCAGCAGTGATAATGCAAGCTCCTATAATTCACCCCTCCACTTT
d_call: TRBD1; j_call: TRBJ1-1; v_call: TRBV7-9; clone_size: .; cdr3_aa: CASSLRGGDTEAFF; cdr3_nt: TGTGCCAGCAGCTTAAGAGGGGGCGATACTGAAGCTTTCTTT
d_call: .; j_call: TRBJ2-7; v_call: TRBV6-1; clone_size: .; cdr3_aa: CASSEAGRAGSYEQYF; cdr3_nt: TGTGCCAGCAGTGAAGCAGGACGGGCTGGGTCTTACGAGCAGTACTTC
d_call: TRBD1; j_call: TRBJ2-5; v_call: TRBV11-3; clone_size: .; cdr3_aa: CARSRDRSQETQYF; cdr3_nt: TGTGCCAGAAGTCGGGACAGGAGCCAAGAGACCCAGTACTTC
d_call: TRBD2; j_call: TRBJ2-2; v_call: TRBV4-1; clone_size: .; cdr3_aa: CTSSQQVRTSGNTGELFF; cdr3_nt: TGCACCAGCAGCCAACAAGTTCGGACTAGTGGGAATACCGGGGAGCTGTTTTTT
d_call: .; j_call: TRBJ1-5; v_call: TRBV12-3/TRBV12-4; clone_size: .; cdr3_aa: CASSLGEAYGNQPQQF; cdr3_nt: TGTGCCAGCAGTTTGGGGGAGGCTTATGGCAATCAGCCCCAGCAGTTT
d_call: .; j_call: TRBJ1-5; v_call: TRBV11-2; clone_size: .; cdr3_aa: CVSSLADRGNQPEHF; cdr3_nt: TGTGTCAGCAGCTTGGCGGACCGAGGCAATCAGCCCGAGCATTTT
d_call: .; j_call: TRBJ2-3; v_call: TRBV7-9; clone_size: few; cdr3_aa: CASSGYKSGQNSTDTQYF; cdr3_nt: TGTGCCAGCAGCGGGTACAAGTCGGGACAAAATAGCACAGATACGCAGTATTTT
d_call: .; j_call: TRBJ1-1; v_call: TRBV4-1; clone_size: .; cdr3_aa: CARNQDRYRANTEAFF; cdr3_nt: TGTGCCCGCAACCAAGATCGTTATAGGGCGAACACTGAAGCTTTCTTT
d_call: .; j_call: TRBJ2-7; v_call: TRBV11-2; clone_size: .; cdr3_aa: CASNLVGQGASEQYF; cdr3_nt: .
d_call: .; j_call: TRBJ2-1; v_call: TRBV7-8; clone_size: few; cdr3_aa: CASSLASRLGPNEQFF; cdr3_nt: TGTGCCAGCAGCTTGGCATCTCGGTTGGGGCCGAATGAGCAGTTCTTC
d_call: TRBD2; j_call: TRBJ2-7; v_call: TRBV28; clone_size: few; cdr3_aa: CASRPISGGSYEQYF; cdr3_nt: TGTGCCAGCAGACCCATTAGCGGGGGCTCCTACGAGCAGTACTTC
d_call: .; j_call: TRBJ1-1; v_call: TRBV4-1; clone_size: .; cdr3_aa: CESSQDLYRVGTEAFF; cdr3_nt: TGCGAAAGCAGCCAAGATCTGTACAGGGTCGGCACAGAAGCTTTCTTT
d_call: TRBD2; j_call: TRBJ2-5; v_call: TRBV5-1; clone_size: .; cdr3_aa: CASSLASLGLAGKETQYF; cdr3_nt: TGCGCCAGCAGCTTGGCATCGTTGGGACTAGCGGGAAAAGAGACCCAGTACTTC
d_call: .; j_call: TRBJ2-3; v_call: TRBV12-3/TRBV12-4; clone_size: .; cdr3_aa: CASSPRGGNLDTQYF; cdr3_nt: TGTGCCAGCAGTCCCAGGGGCGGAAATCTGGATACGCAGTATTTT
d_call: .; j_call: TRBJ2-6; v_call: TRBV10-3; clone_size: .; cdr3_aa: CAISPGPGTGANVLTF; cdr3_nt: TGTGCCATCAGTCCCGGGCCAGGTACCGGGGCCAACGTCCTGACTTTC
d_call: .; j_call: TRBJ1-5; v_call: TRBV6-2/TRBV6-3; clone_size: .; cdr3_aa: CASTFESVVYVCGLNQPQHF; cdr3_nt: TGTGCCAGCACTTTCGAATCCGTGGTATATGTCTGCGGTCTTAATCAGCCCCAGCATTTC
d_call: .; j_call: TRBJ2-5; v_call: TRBV10-3; clone_size: .; cdr3_aa: CAISESPPASGRVQETQYF; cdr3_nt: TGTGCCATCAGTGAGTCCCCCCCCGCTAGTGGGAGAGTTCAAGAGACCCAGTACTTC
d_call: .; j_call: TRBJ2-7; v_call: TRBV12-3/TRBV12-4; clone_size: .; cdr3_aa: CASGEGQTVFYEQYF; cdr3_nt: TGTGCCAGCGGTGAAGGACAGACGGTCTTCTACGAGCAATACTTC
d_call: .; j_call: TRBJ2-1; v_call: TRBV11-2; clone_size: .; cdr3_aa: CPNSFLVQYNEQFF; cdr3_nt: TGTCCCAACAGCTTCCTAGTCCAATACAATGAGCAGTTCTTC
d_call: .; j_call: TRBJ2-5; v_call: TRBV11-1; clone_size: .; cdr3_aa: CASSADTYQETQYF; cdr3_nt: TGTGCCAGCAGCGCCGACACGTACCAAGAGACCCAGTACTTC
d_call: .; j_call: TRBJ2-1; v_call: TRBV20-1; clone_size: many; cdr3_aa: CSAPPPGNEQFF; cdr3_nt: TGCAGTGCCCCCCCCCCCGGGAATGAGCAGTTCTTC
d_call: TRBD1; j_call: TRBJ2-5; v_call: TRBV30; clone_size: .; cdr3_aa: CAWSVPDRALQETQYF; cdr3_nt: TGTGCCTGGAGTGTTCCGGACAGGGCTCTCCAAGAGACCCAGTACTTC
d_call: .; j_call: TRBJ1-2; v_call: TRBV4-2; clone_size: many; cdr3_aa: CASSQEQGANYGYTF; cdr3_nt: TGTGCCAGCAGCCAAGAGCAGGGAGCTAACTATGGCTACACCTTC
d_call: TRBD1; j_call: TRBJ2-1; v_call: TRBV7-2; clone_size: .; cdr3_aa: CASSLGTGVVNEQFF; cdr3_nt: TGTGCCAGCAGCCTCGGGACAGGGGTAGTTAATGAGCAGTTCTTC
d_call: .; j_call: TRBJ2-5; v_call: TRBV6-2/TRBV6-3; clone_size: many; cdr3_aa: CASSYGAVQETQYF; cdr3_nt: TGTGCCAGCAGTTACGGCGCAGTCCAAGAGACCCAGTACTTC
d_call: TRBD1; j_call: TRBJ2-5; v_call: TRBV24-1; clone_size: .; cdr3_aa: CATSDPRQGGKETQYF; cdr3_nt: TGTGCCACCAGTGATCCACGACAGGGTGGTAAAGAGACCCAGTACTTC
d_call: .; j_call: TRBJ2-6; v_call: TRBV6-5; clone_size: few; cdr3_aa: CVSSGQSSGANVLTF; cdr3_nt: TGTGTCAGCAGTGGACAGAGCTCTGGGGCCAACGTCCTGACTTTC
d_call: .; j_call: TRBJ2-7; v_call: TRBV6-2/TRBV6-3; clone_size: many; cdr3_aa: CASRSSNYEQYF; cdr3_nt: TGTGCCAGCAGATCTAGCAATTACGAGCAGTACTTC
d_call: TRBD2; j_call: TRBJ2-1; v_call: TRBV6-2/TRBV6-3; clone_size: many; cdr3_aa: CASSVFGAGGPGEQFF; cdr3_nt: TGTGCCAGCAGCGTTTTCGGAGCGGGAGGGCCGGGGGAGCAGTTCTTC
d_call: .; j_call: TRBJ2-2; v_call: TRBV11-2; clone_size: .; cdr3_aa: CASSLSPGIEKLFF; cdr3_nt: TGTGCCAGCAGCTTATCCCCAGGGATCGAGAAGCTGTTTTTT
d_call: .; j_call: TRBJ2-1; v_call: TRBV11-1; clone_size: few; cdr3_aa: CASSLPPLYKQFF; cdr3_nt: TGTGCCAGCAGCTTACCTCCACTGTATAAGCAGTTCTTC
d_call: .; j_call: TRBJ1-3; v_call: TRBV6-5; clone_size: many; cdr3_aa: CASSRQRGNTIYF; cdr3_nt: TGTGCCAGCAGCAGACAGCGAGGAAACACCATATATTTT
d_call: .; j_call: TRBJ1-1; v_call: TRBV5-5; clone_size: .; cdr3_aa: CASSPPVGVMDTEAFF; cdr3_nt: TGTGCCAGCAGCCCCCCCGTTGGGGTTATGGACACTGAAGCTTTCTTT
d_call: .; j_call: TRBJ2-1; v_call: TRBV11-2; clone_size: .; cdr3_aa: CISSFLAQYNEQFF; cdr3_nt: TGTATCAGTAGCTTCTTAGCCCAATACAATGAGCAGTTCTTC
d_call: .; j_call: TRBJ1-6; v_call: TRBV6-5; clone_size: .; cdr3_aa: CASGSPGSPLHF; cdr3_nt: TGTGCCAGCGGATCTCCGGGGTCACCCCTCCACTTT
d_call: .; j_call: TRBJ2-2; v_call: TRBV24-1; clone_size: few; cdr3_aa: CATSEGARADTGELFF; cdr3_nt: TGTGCCACCAGTGAAGGTGCCCGCGCGGACACCGGGGAGCTGTTTTTT